These T cell receptor beta chains were read from a single sample in a study of blood T cell repertoires in COVID-19. Sequencing used immunoSEQ multiplex PCR; TCRdb keeps in-frame clones, though not all of them. This sample has over 120,000 clones, with around 82% found just once. Sequencing was done on a sample of peripheral blood. These receptors all stem from a woman aged 60 to 75 with acute or convalescent COVID-19. The CDR3 runs from the conserved cysteine through the conserved F or W. D genes are given only for firm matches. Expanded clones are given a class, and other clones once, few, many or no size at all.

V gene: TRBV9; D gene: .; J gene: TRBJ1-5; clone size: .; CDR3 DNA: TGTGCCAGCAGCGTAGCTCCACGGGACATCGAGTCGAATCAGCCCCAGCATTTT; CDR3 protein: CASSVAPRDIESNQPQHF
V gene: TRBV5-5; D gene: .; J gene: TRBJ2-2; clone size: .; CDR3 DNA: TGTGCCAGCAGCAGACAAACAGGGCTGCGAGAGCTGTTTTTT; CDR3 protein: CASSRQTGLRELFF
V gene: TRBV11-2; D gene: .; J gene: TRBJ2-3; clone size: .; CDR3 DNA: TGTGCCAGCAGTCAGGTTAGCACAGATACGCAGTATTTT; CDR3 protein: CASSQVSTDTQYF
V gene: TRBV12-3/TRBV12-4; D gene: .; J gene: TRBJ1-1; clone size: .; CDR3 DNA: TGTGCCAGCAGTCGCCAACAAAACACTGAAGCTTTCTTT; CDR3 protein: CASSRQQNTEAFF
V gene: TRBV28; D gene: .; J gene: TRBJ2-1; clone size: .; CDR3 DNA: TGTGCCAGCACCTTGGGGCCGGGCGTCCCCAATGAGCAGTTCTTC; CDR3 protein: CASTLGPGVPNEQFF
V gene: TRBV7-2; D gene: .; J gene: TRBJ2-7; clone size: .; CDR3 DNA: TGTGCCAGCAGCTTAGTCGCGACTCTCTACGAGCAGTACTTC; CDR3 protein: CASSLVATLYEQYF
V gene: TRBV25-1; D gene: .; J gene: TRBJ2-7; clone size: once; CDR3 DNA: TGTGCCAGCAGTCTGGCCGACTCCTACGAGCAGTACTTC; CDR3 protein: CASSLADSYEQYF
V gene: TRBV18; D gene: .; J gene: TRBJ2-5; clone size: .; CDR3 DNA: TGTGCCAGCTCCCGGACCGGGACAACCATCCAAGAGACCCAGTACTTC; CDR3 protein: CASSRTGTTIQETQYF
V gene: TRBV6-1; D gene: .; J gene: TRBJ1-6; clone size: .; CDR3 DNA: TGTGCCAGCAGTGAACCCGAAGGGGTTGATTCACCCCTCCACTTT; CDR3 protein: CASSEPEGVDSPLHF
V gene: TRBV9; D gene: .; J gene: TRBJ2-2; clone size: .; CDR3 DNA: TGTGCCAGCAGCGTCACCGAATATGCCTCGGGCACCGGGGAGCTGTTTTTT; CDR3 protein: CASSVTEYASGTGELFF
V gene: TRBV4-2; D gene: TRBD1; J gene: TRBJ1-6; clone size: few; CDR3 DNA: TGTGCCAGCAGCCAAGCAAACAGGGGGCACTCACCCCTCCACTTT; CDR3 protein: CASSQANRGHSPLHF
V gene: TRBV27; D gene: TRBD2; J gene: TRBJ2-5; clone size: few; CDR3 DNA: TGTGCCAGCAGTCGCCACGGACTAGCGGGAGGGTCCCCGTACCAAGAGACCCAGTACTTC; CDR3 protein: CASSRHGLAGGSPYQETQYF
V gene: TRBV7-2; D gene: .; J gene: TRBJ2-2; clone size: .; CDR3 DNA: TGTGCCAGCAGCTTATCCGGGACTTACAACACCGGGGAGCTGTTTTTT; CDR3 protein: CASSLSGTYNTGELFF
V gene: TRBV6-5; D gene: .; J gene: TRBJ1-2; clone size: .; CDR3 DNA: TGTGCCAGCAGTTACTCAGTCGCTACGGGAAACTATGGCTACACCTTC; CDR3 protein: CASSYSVATGNYGYTF
V gene: TRBV11-2; D gene: TRBD1; J gene: TRBJ2-7; clone size: .; CDR3 DNA: TGTGCCAGCAGCCTAGGACAGGCAGGAAGCGAGCAGTACTTC; CDR3 protein: CASSLGQAGSEQYF
V gene: TRBV6-5; D gene: TRBD2; J gene: TRBJ2-1; clone size: .; CDR3 DNA: TGTGCCAGCCTCATCACTAGCGGGACATACAATGAGCAGTTCTTC; CDR3 protein: CASLITSGTYNEQFF
V gene: TRBV15; D gene: TRBD1; J gene: TRBJ1-4; clone size: .; CDR3 DNA: TGTGCCACCACCATAGACAGGGCAACTAATGAAAAACTGTTTTTT; CDR3 protein: CATTIDRATNEKLFF
V gene: TRBV2; D gene: .; J gene: TRBJ2-7; clone size: .; CDR3 DNA: TGTGCCAGCAGTGAAGATAGTCGGTGGCGCGGGACCCCCTACGAGCAGTACTTC; CDR3 protein: CASSEDSRWRGTPYEQYF
V gene: TRBV3-1/TRBV3-2; D gene: TRBD1; J gene: TRBJ1-1; clone size: once; CDR3 DNA: TGTGCCAGCAGCCCCAACAGGGGTTTGAAAGCTTTCTTT; CDR3 protein: CASSPNRGLKAFF